This TCR beta chain comes out of a study of CD8+CD57+ T cells in acquired aplastic anemia. Turning to the study itself: Roughly 3.2 ug was the average amount of DNA from sorted CD4+ and CD8+ cells. Approximately 11 million reads were obtained on average for healthy donor CD4+ cells. Study findings and constraints: Patients shared twenty-nine CD8+ CDR3 sequences with controls. Controls did not differ significantly from patients in CD8+ Simpson's diversity.

The TCR beta profiling, which covered VDJ combination and CDR3 sequence, was carried out using genomic DNA as the template. TCRdb re-called the reads with MiXCR, one entry per CDR3 protein. Of about 210,000 distinct CDR3 sequences listed, 61% are singletons. Germline loops: CDR1 SGHVS, CDR2 FNYEAQ. There are 15 residues in the CDR3. Trimming removed 7 bases from V and 2 bases from J, with 18 bases in between. On this clonotype: The antigen remains unidentified.

The TCR originated in a human donor in good health. Material: sorted CD4+, CD8+, or CD8+CD57+ T cells (not recorded which) from PBMCs. The chain recombines TRBV7-6 with TRBJ2-7, with D possibly matching TRBD2 (7 bases). CDR3 amino acids: CASTPGAGATYEQYF. The CDR3 nucleotides read TGTGCCAGCACCCCAGGGGCGGGGGCCACCTACGAGCAGTACTTC. Full variable domain (remainder filled in from reference TRBV7-6 and TRBJ2-7): GAGVSQSPRYKVTKRGQDVALRCDPISGHVSLYWYRQALGQGPEFLTYFNYEAQQDKSGLPNDRFSAERPEGSISTLTIQRTEQRDSAMYRCASTPGAGATYEQYFGPGTRLTVT.